This T cell receptor beta chain is drawn from a study of regulatory T cells in long-lasting Graves disease. General study findings and limits: Limited samples may have lowered accuracy. TRBV28, TRBJ1-2 and TRBJ2-5 were favored in persistent disease.

Documented time point: newly diagnosed GD, antithyroid drugs for less than 3 months. The TCR library used RNA extracted from PBMCs. J lost 3 bases, V lost 4 bases, and 4 bases had no gene match. The CDR3 spans 14 residues. Germline V CDR1 and CDR2: SGDLS, YYNGEE. Arm-PCR of CDR3 regions and iRepertoire HTBI primers were used to build TCR beta libraries. In TCRdb, the multiplex PCR reads were re-called with MiXCR into one record per CDR3 protein. The table has 300,000 to 400,000 distinct CDR3 sequences, 15% to 20% seen once. A few counts support this clonotype. As yet, its antigen is unknown. The sequenced sample was peripheral blood mononuclear cells (PBMCs), obtained at new diagnosis, from a patient treated with antithyroid drugs. This TCR derives from a female donor with Graves disease. The chain has TRBV9 and TRBJ2-5, with 9 bases identical to TRBD1. CDR3 nucleotides: TGTGCCAGCAGCACCCGGACAGGGGAAGAGACCCAGTACTTC. Translation gives CASSTRTGEETQYF. Filled out from reference TRBV9 and TRBJ2-5, the complete variable domain reads DSGVTQTPKHLITATGQRVTLRCSPRSGDLSVYWYQQSLDQGLQFLIQYYNGEERAKGNILERFSAQQFPDLHSELNLSSLELGDSALYFCASSTRTGEETQYFGPGTRLLVL.